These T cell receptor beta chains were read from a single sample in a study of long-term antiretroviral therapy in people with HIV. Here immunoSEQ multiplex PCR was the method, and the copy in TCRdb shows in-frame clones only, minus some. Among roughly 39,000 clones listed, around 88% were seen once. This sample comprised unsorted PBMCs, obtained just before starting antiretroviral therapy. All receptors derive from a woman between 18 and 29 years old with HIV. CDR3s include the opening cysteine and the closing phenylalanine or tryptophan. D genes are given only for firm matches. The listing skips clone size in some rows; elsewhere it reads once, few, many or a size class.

CDR3aa: CASSQLTSGRNEQYF; CDR3nt: TGCGCCAGCAGCCAATTGACTAGCGGGAGAAATGAGCAGTACTTC; v_gene: TRBV4-1; j_gene: TRBJ2-7; abundance: -; d_gene: TRBD2
CDR3aa: CASSARVQSYEQFF; CDR3nt: TGTGCCAGCAGCGCCAGGGTCCAAAGCTATGAGCAGTTCTTC; v_gene: TRBV9; j_gene: TRBJ2-1; abundance: -; d_gene: -
CDR3aa: CASSAGFWAVPYEQYF; CDR3nt: TGTGCCAGCAGCGCGGGGTTTTGGGCGGTCCCCTACGAGCAGTACTTC; v_gene: TRBV7-2; j_gene: TRBJ2-7; abundance: once; d_gene: -
CDR3aa: CASRKGQEGYNEQFF; CDR3nt: TGCGCCAGCAGGAAGGGACAGGAGGGCTACAATGAGCAGTTCTTC; v_gene: TRBV5-1; j_gene: TRBJ2-1; abundance: -; d_gene: TRBD1
CDR3aa: CASSPWDRGNTEAFF; CDR3nt: TGTGCCAGCTCACCTTGGGACAGGGGGAACACTGAAGCTTTCTTT; v_gene: TRBV18; j_gene: TRBJ1-1; abundance: -; d_gene: TRBD1
CDR3aa: CASGLDNTEAFF; CDR3nt: TGTGCCAGCGGTTTGGACAACACTGAAGCTTTCTTT; v_gene: TRBV6-4; j_gene: TRBJ1-1; abundance: -; d_gene: -
CDR3aa: CASSQEGGTNEKLFF; CDR3nt: TGCGCCAGCAGCCAAGAGGGTGGAACTAATGAAAAACTGTTTTTT; v_gene: TRBV4-3; j_gene: TRBJ1-4; abundance: -; d_gene: -
CDR3aa: CASSRLAGEVGELFF; CDR3nt: TGTGCCAGCAGCAGACTAGCGGGAGAGGTCGGGGAGCTGTTTTTT; v_gene: TRBV6-4; j_gene: TRBJ2-2; abundance: -; d_gene: TRBD2
CDR3aa: CASSFREGEGYEQYF; CDR3nt: TGTGCCAGCAGCTTCCGGGAGGGTGAGGGCTACGAGCAGTACTTC; v_gene: TRBV5-5; j_gene: TRBJ2-7; abundance: -; d_gene: TRBD2
CDR3aa: CASSLGAGGPKETQYF; CDR3nt: TGTGCCAGCAGCTTAGGTGCGGGAGGGCCCAAAGAGACCCAGTACTTC; v_gene: TRBV7-6; j_gene: TRBJ2-5; abundance: -; d_gene: TRBD2
CDR3aa: CASSSLAGVLYF; CDR3nt: TGTGCCAGCAGCTCACTAGCGGGAGTACTATACTTC; v_gene: TRBV7-2; j_gene: TRBJ2-5; abundance: -; d_gene: TRBD2
CDR3aa: CASSSGGPSYNEQFF; CDR3nt: TGTGCCAGCAGCTCTGGAGGACCCTCCTACAATGAGCAGTTCTTC; v_gene: TRBV11-3; j_gene: TRBJ2-1; abundance: -; d_gene: -
CDR3aa: CASSNGGVTDTQYF; CDR3nt: TGCGCCAGCAGCAACGGGGGGGTCACAGATACGCAGTATTTT; v_gene: TRBV4-1; j_gene: TRBJ2-3; abundance: -; d_gene: TRBD2
CDR3aa: CASSQDGAGVSYNEQFF; CDR3nt: TGCGCCAGCAGCCAAGATGGGGCGGGAGTCTCCTACAATGAGCAGTTCTTC; v_gene: TRBV4-3; j_gene: TRBJ2-1; abundance: few; d_gene: TRBD2
CDR3aa: CASSEGGAGADTQYF; CDR3nt: TGTGCCAGCAGTGAAGGGGGAGCGGGAGCAGATACGCAGTATTTT; v_gene: TRBV6-1; j_gene: TRBJ2-3; abundance: -; d_gene: TRBD2
CDR3aa: CAVSLRSFTDTQYF; CDR3nt: TGTGCCGTTTCCCTTCGAAGCTTCACAGATACGCAGTATTTT; v_gene: TRBV10-3; j_gene: TRBJ2-3; abundance: -; d_gene: -
CDR3aa: CASSLLFFVRMEDYEQYF; CDR3nt: TGTGCCAGCAGCTTGCTTTTCTTCGTCAGGATGGAGGACTACGAGCAGTACTTC; v_gene: TRBV5-8; j_gene: TRBJ2-7; abundance: once; d_gene: -
CDR3aa: CASSQASSEETQYF; CDR3nt: TGTGCCAGCAGCCAAGCCTCGTCAGAAGAGACCCAGTACTTC; v_gene: TRBV4-2; j_gene: TRBJ2-5; abundance: -; d_gene: -
CDR3aa: CASSVKSGEQFF; CDR3nt: TGTGCCAGCAGCGTTAAATCCGGTGAGCAGTTCTTC; v_gene: TRBV9; j_gene: TRBJ2-1; abundance: -; d_gene: -
CDR3aa: CASRDLWTGYNEQFF; CDR3nt: TGTGCCAGCAGGGATCTGTGGACAGGATACAATGAGCAGTTCTTC; v_gene: TRBV11-2; j_gene: TRBJ2-1; abundance: -; d_gene: TRBD1
CDR3aa: CASRRGRERGNEQFF; CDR3nt: TGTGCCAGCAGACGAGGGCGGGAGAGGGGCAATGAGCAGTTCTTC; v_gene: TRBV2; j_gene: TRBJ2-1; abundance: -; d_gene: TRBD2
CDR3aa: CASSVPLGGGTDANEQFF; CDR3nt: TGTGCCAGCAGCGTGCCCCTGGGGGGGGGAACCGACGCGAATGAGCAGTTCTTC; v_gene: TRBV9; j_gene: TRBJ2-1; abundance: -; d_gene: TRBD2
CDR3aa: CASSWADRGLPGWANVLTF; CDR3nt: TGTGCCAGCAGCTGGGCGGACAGGGGGCTACCCGGCTGGGCCAACGTCCTGACTTTC; v_gene: TRBV5-6; j_gene: TRBJ2-6; abundance: -; d_gene: TRBD1
CDR3aa: CASSVPGPSGDTQYF; CDR3nt: TGTGCCAGCAGTGTCCCGGGACCCAGTGGAGATACGCAGTATTTT; v_gene: TRBV6-5; j_gene: TRBJ2-3; abundance: once; d_gene: -
CDR3aa: CASSLYREAEAFF; CDR3nt: TGTGCCAGCAGTTTATACAGGGAAGCTGAAGCTTTCTTT; v_gene: TRBV28; j_gene: TRBJ1-1; abundance: -; d_gene: -
CDR3aa: CASTLDRDPMNTEAFF; CDR3nt: TGTGCCAGCACCCTCGACAGGGATCCAATGAACACTGAAGCTTTCTTT; v_gene: TRBV7-9; j_gene: TRBJ1-1; abundance: -; d_gene: TRBD1
CDR3aa: CATRGSGEQYF; CDR3nt: TGTGCCACCCGCGGGAGTGGGGAGCAGTACTTC; v_gene: TRBV15; j_gene: TRBJ2-7; abundance: -; d_gene: TRBD2
CDR3aa: CASSLAGWEYEQYF; CDR3nt: TGCGCCAGCAGCTTGGCGGGCTGGGAGTACGAGCAGTACTTC; v_gene: TRBV5-1; j_gene: TRBJ2-7; abundance: -; d_gene: -
CDR3aa: CASSLNSNEKLFF; CDR3nt: TGTGCCAGCAGCTTGAATAGTAATGAAAAACTGTTTTTT; v_gene: TRBV11-3; j_gene: TRBJ1-4; abundance: -; d_gene: -
CDR3aa: CASSLGTGGKDTQYF; CDR3nt: TGTGCCAGCAGCCTCGGGACAGGGGGTAAAGATACGCAGTATTTT; v_gene: TRBV11-3; j_gene: TRBJ2-3; abundance: -; d_gene: TRBD1
CDR3aa: CASSIVPGMAKNIQYF; CDR3nt: TGTGCCAGTAGTATAGTCCCAGGGATGGCCAAAAACATTCAGTACTTC; v_gene: TRBV19; j_gene: TRBJ2-4; abundance: -; d_gene: -
CDR3aa: CASSQGAGDTQYF; CDR3nt: TGTGCCAGCAGCCAGGGGGCGGGAGATACGCAGTATTTT; v_gene: TRBV7-2; j_gene: TRBJ2-3; abundance: -; d_gene: TRBD1
CDR3aa: CASSRVGVGYEQYF; CDR3nt: TGTGCCAGTAGTAGGGTTGGGGTAGGCTACGAGCAGTACTTC; v_gene: TRBV19; j_gene: TRBJ2-7; abundance: -; d_gene: -